The 23 T cell receptor beta chains presented below share a single source sample, sequenced in a study of T cell clusters in autoimmune cytopenias. TRB was amplified from about 250 ng of peripheral blood genomic DNA per sample. Multiplex touch-down PCR amplified TRB using TRB-A and TRB-B pools in one tube. TCRdb re-called the multiplex PCR reads; every CDR3 protein appears as one record, without DNA. In all, the sample yields roughly 5,100 distinct CDR3 sequences. The sample was peripheral blood. Source of these receptors: a human donor with an autoimmune cytopenia or autoimmune hepatitis (not recorded which).

The chain joins TRBV12-3 or TRBV12-4 to TRBJ2-3; TCRdb names TRBD2, which stays unverified in the absence of DNA. This CDR3 contains 16 residues. This CDR3 reads CANYRGLAISTDTQYF.

The rearrangement joins TRBV21-1 to TRBJ1-4; with no DNA, the TCRdb D assignment of TRBD1 cannot be verified. TRBV21-1 is a documented pseudogene. The CDR3 has 14 amino acids. The CDR3 reads CASSPGQINEKLFF.

Measured by frequency, this clonotype is medium-sized. J is TRBJ2-7 and V is TRBV5-6. The CDR3 contains 11 residues. Germline V gene sequence: CDR1 SGHDT, CDR2 YYEEEE. The CDR3 region is CASSLGYEQYF. Drawing the rest from reference TRBV5-6 and TRBJ2-7, the complete variable domain is DAGVTQSPTHLIKTRGQQVTLRCSPKSGHDTVSWYQQALGQGPQFIFQYYEEEERQRGNFPDRFSGHQFPNYSSELNVNALLLGDSALYLCASSLGYEQYFGPGTRLTVT.

J is TRBJ2-3 and V is TRBV5-1; TCRdb reports TRBD1, a call that lacks DNA to check it against. This CDR3 spans 14 amino acids. Germline assignment: CDR1 SGHRS and CDR2 YFSETQ. The CDR3 loop is CASSFGGSTDTQYF.

This clonotype registers medium-sized by frequency. V is TRBV5-4 and J is TRBJ1-2. The CDR3 loop spans 12 amino acids. From germline, CDR1 is SGHNT and CDR2 YYREEE (reference sequence). CDR3 region: CASSLYEDGYTF.

The rearrangement uses TRBV30 and TRBJ1-2; without DNA, the TCRdb call of TRBD1 cannot be checked. The length of the CDR3 is 16 residues. In germline, CDR1 is GTSNPN, CDR2 SVGIG (reference sequence). This chain's CDR3 is CAWSVGGGGRNYGYTF.

This clonotype ranks as medium-sized in terms of frequency. The V gene is TRBV19, the J gene TRBJ2-5; the TCRdb D gene call, TRBD1, has no DNA to confirm it. The CDR3 extends over 11 amino acids. The germline gives CDR1 LNHDA, CDR2 SQIVND (reference sequence). The CDR3 sequence is CASTEGRTQYF.

The CDR3 reads CASSAEPPIETQYF. The genes are TRBV5-1 and TRBJ2-5; lacking DNA, the TRBD2 call made by TCRdb goes unchecked. Germline V gives CDR1 SGHRS, CDR2 YFSETQ. The length of the CDR3 is 14 residues.

The chain recombines TRBV10-3 with TRBJ2-7; as DNA is missing, the TRBD1 call by TCRdb cannot be tested. This CDR3 is built from 15 residues. Germline assignment: CDR1 ENHRY and CDR2 SYGVKD. CDR3 amino acids: CAISEGGGGGYEQYF.

Frequency places this clonotype as medium-sized. The chain has TRBV12-3 or TRBV12-4 and TRBJ2-1; TCRdb names TRBD1, which stays unverified in the absence of DNA. The CDR3 is 15 residues long. The CDR3 spells CASSQGGDLNNEQFF.

The V and J genes are TRBV6-1 and TRBJ1-2. CDR1 MNHNS and CDR2 SASEGT come from the germline V gene. This CDR3 comprises 15 residues. CDR3 protein: CASSEASRTLYGYTF.

The rearrangement links TRBV5-4 to TRBJ1-4; the TCRdb D gene call, TRBD1, has no DNA to confirm it. The germline V gene encodes CDR1 SGHNT and CDR2 YYREEE (reference sequence). This CDR3 region has 14 residues. CDR3: CASKVDGTDEKLFF.

This clonotype counts as medium-sized (0.01 to 0.1%) by frequency. This chain links TRBV5-4 with TRBJ2-5. This CDR3 is built from 15 residues. Germline V CDR1 and CDR2: SGHNT, YYREEE (reference sequence). The CDR3 is CASSTRTGSQETQYF.

This clonotype counts as medium-sized by frequency. This chain joins TRBV19 and TRBJ2-3; as DNA is missing, the TRBD1 call by TCRdb cannot be tested. The CDR3 is made up of 16 amino acids. Germline-derived CDR1 and CDR2 are LNHDA and SQIVND (reference sequence). The CDR3 here is CASSIERDGGSRTQYF.

By frequency, this clonotype is medium-sized. This chain uses TRBV12-3 or TRBV12-4 with TRBJ1-2; lacking DNA, the TRBD1 call made by TCRdb goes unchecked. The CDR3 covers 13 residues. CDR3 amino acids: CASSLGDNSGYTF.

The genes are TRBV10-3 and TRBJ1-5; TCRdb proposes TRBD1, but this gene call is untestable without DNA. Germline CDR1 and CDR2: ENHRY and SYGVKD. The CDR3 contains 15 residues. The CDR3 is CAISESRQDHQPQHF.

The V call is TRBV5-4, the J call TRBJ1-1. Germline V gives CDR1 SGHNT, CDR2 YYREEE (reference sequence). The CDR3 contains 15 residues. CDR3 residues: CASSLGGFEGSEAFF.

The V and J genes are TRBV19 and TRBJ1-4; the TRBD1 assignment by TCRdb is unverifiable without DNA. The CDR3 runs 18 residues. The V gene's germline CDR1 is LNHDA and CDR2 SQIVND (reference sequence). This chain's CDR3 is CASSVMGQGIATNEKLFF. Full variable domain (outside the CDR3, taken from reference TRBV19 and TRBJ1-4): DGGITQSPKYLFRKEGQNVTLSCEQNLNHDAMYWYRQDPGQGLRLIYYSQIVNDFQKGDIAEGYSVSREKKESFPLTVTSAQKNPTAFYLCASSVMGQGIATNEKLFFGSGTQLSVL.

The chain carries TRBV12-3 or TRBV12-4 and TRBJ1-5; with no DNA, the TCRdb D assignment of TRBD1 cannot be verified. This CDR3 spans 13 amino acids. The CDR3: CASTPAHNQPQHF.

This clonotype registers medium-sized (0.01 to 0.1%) by frequency. The chain uses TRBV6-5 and TRBJ2-7; TCRdb lists TRBD1, though no DNA is available to test this call. Per the germline V gene, CDR1 is MNHEY and CDR2 is SVGAGI. The CDR3 length is 13 residues. The CDR3: CASRRDLSYEQYF.

This clonotype is medium-sized by frequency. The genes are TRBV6-2 or TRBV6-3 and TRBJ2-1; checking the TCRdb D call of TRBD2 is not possible without DNA. From germline, CDR1 is MNHEY and CDR2 SVGEGT. This CDR3 region has 15 residues. CDR3 protein: CASGAGGRSYNEQFF.

Measured by frequency, this clonotype is medium-sized (0.01 to 0.1%). The J gene is TRBJ1-2, the V gene TRBV6-1; the D call of TRBD1 rests on TCRdb alone, since no DNA is present to check it. Germline loops: CDR1 MNHNS, CDR2 SASEGT. This CDR3 has 13 amino acids. This chain's CDR3 is CASTQQDYYGYTF.

This clonotype shows up as medium-sized (0.01 to 0.1%) by frequency. This chain joins TRBV30 and TRBJ1-3. The germline gives CDR1 GTSNPN, CDR2 SVGIG (reference sequence). The CDR3 is made up of 12 amino acids. CDR3 sequence: CAWSGLGNTIYF.